Below are 11 T cell receptor beta chains sequenced from a single sample in a study of regulatory T cells in long-lasting Graves disease. Sample time point: persistent/refractory GD, antithyroid drugs over 5 years with positive TRAb. RNA extracted from PBMCs served as the sequencing template. Libraries of TCR beta came from iRepertoire HTBI primers plus Arm-PCR of CDR3 regions. TCRdb reprocessed the multiplex PCR reads via MiXCR and lists one record per CDR3 protein. The table lists roughly 300,000 distinct CDR3 sequences, about 18% of them singletons. This material consisted of peripheral blood mononuclear cells (PBMCs), taken when the disease was refractory, from a patient treated with antithyroid drugs. The receptor source for this set is a female donor with Graves disease.

The CDR3 reads CAISDVVRGRRGETQYF. In DNA form, the CDR3 reads TGTGCCATCAGTGACGTCGTCAGGGGGCGAAGGGGAGAGACCCAGTACTTC. The genes are TRBV10-3 and TRBJ2-5; 8 bases map to TRBD1. V lost 3 bases to trimming and J lost 4 bases; unmatched junction nucleotides: 13. CDR3 size: 17 residues. Germline V gives CDR1 ENHRY, CDR2 SYGVKD.

The J gene is TRBJ1-5, the V gene TRBV25-1, with D perhaps TRBD1 (5 bases). This CDR3 contains 15 residues. Germline-derived CDR1 and CDR2 are MGHDK and SYGVNS. Trimming shortened V by 3 bases and J by 3 bases, and 12 bases separated the two germline ends. The CDR3 DNA reads TGTGCCAGCAGTGACACCGGGGCTCCCAATCAGCCCCAGCATTTT. This translates into CASSDTGAPNQPQHF.

This clonotype showed up just a few times. CDR3 in amino acids: CASSQDRGQGAYEQYF. CDR3 nucleotide sequence: TGCGCCAGCAGCCAAGATAGGGGACAGGGGGCCTACGAGCAGTACTTC. This sequence joins TRBV4-1 and TRBJ2-7, with 11 positions matching TRBD1. The V segment lost 0 bases and the J segment 2 bases; nucleotides outside the gene matches: 3. In germline, CDR1 is MGHRA, CDR2 YSYEKL. The length of the CDR3 is 16 residues.

The chain links TRBV19 to TRBJ1-5; D is possibly TRBD1 (5 bases). V was clipped by 4 bases and J by 7 bases, with 20 bases between them. The V gene's germline CDR1 is LNHDA and CDR2 SQIVND (reference sequence). The length of the CDR3 is 16 residues. CDR3 bases: TGTGCCAGTAGTACAGGGATTTCTAGGGGTAGCCAGCCCCAGCATTTT. Amino acids: CASSTGISRGSQPQHF.

There are many counts of this clonotype. The chain carries TRBV30 and TRBJ1-5; TRBD1 matches 8 bases. Germline CDR1 GTSNPN, CDR2 SVGIG (reference sequence). The CDR3 totals 13 residues. The J segment lost 2 bases and the V segment lost 6 bases, leaving 3 bases of the junction unmatched. The CDR3 region is CACRTGRNQPQHF. The CDR3, as DNA: TGTGCCTGCAGGACAGGGCGCAATCAGCCCCAGCATTTT.

The chain's CDR3 is CASSRVGDTEAFF. CDR3 nucleotide sequence: TGCGCCAGCAGCCGCGTGGGGGACACTGAAGCTTTCTTT. The genes are TRBV4-1 and TRBJ1-1; a possible D gene is TRBD1 (5 bases). The length of the CDR3 is 13 residues. V dropped 4 bases and J dropped 3 bases, with 9 bases sitting between them. CDR1 and CDR2 (germline): MGHRA, YSYEKL.

This clonotype was recorded many times. The J gene is TRBJ2-5, the V gene TRBV12-3 or TRBV12-4; D may be TRBD1 (6 bases). CDR3 size: 15 residues. The V and J ends lost 6 bases and 4 bases respectively, with 18 bases between them. The CDR3: CASSPGRSGAETQYF. The CDR3 bases are TGTGCCAGCAGCCCCGGACGATCAGGGGCAGAGACCCAGTACTTC.

The chain combines TRBV12-3 or TRBV12-4 with TRBJ2-7; 7 bases map to TRBD1. There are 15 residues in the CDR3. The V segment lost 6 bases and the J segment 3 bases; nucleotides outside the gene matches: 11. The CDR3 coding sequence is TGTGCCAGCAGCGCCACGGGACAGAACCACTACGAGCAGTACTTC. It translates to CASSATGQNHYEQYF.

In its sample, this clonotype was seen many times. This rearrangement joins TRBV28 to TRBJ1-1; 10 bases are a match to TRBD1. V gave up 7 bases and J gave up 4 bases; unmatched junction bases: 6. The CDR3 totals 14 residues. Germline CDR1 and CDR2: MDHEN and SYDVKM. In DNA, the CDR3 is TGTGCCAGCATCTTAGGACAGGGGGTCACTGAAGCTTTCTTT. Protein product: CASILGQGVTEAFF.

This clonotype was seen repeatedly, ten times or more. V gene TRBV19 combines with J gene TRBJ1-5; D may be TRBD1 (6 bases). The V gene's germline CDR1 is LNHDA and CDR2 SQIVND (reference sequence). Trimming pared 9 bases from V and 7 bases from J, leaving 22 bases between. The CDR3 consists of 15 residues. For the CDR3, the DNA is TGTGCCAGCAGGGGCCCCGGGCATCGGGACCAGCCCCAGCATTTT. Residues: CASRGPGHRDQPQHF. The entire variable domain, with the rest obtained from reference TRBV19 and TRBJ1-5, is as follows: DGGITQSPKYLFRKEGQNVTLSCEQNLNHDAMYWYRQDPGQGLRLIYYSQIVNDFQKGDIAEGYSVSREKKESFPLTVTSAQKNPTAFYLCASRGPGHRDQPQHFGDGTRLSIL.

This clonotype was counted a few times. CDR3 sequence reads: CASSETGRTYEQYF. The CDR3 bases are TGTGCCAGCAGTGAGACCGGCAGAACCTACGAGCAGTACTTC. V is TRBV25-1 and J is TRBJ2-7; no reliable D call. Germline values: CDR1 MGHDK, CDR2 SYGVNS. The CDR3 is made up of 14 amino acids. V dropped 3 bases and J dropped 2 bases, with 11 bases sitting between them.